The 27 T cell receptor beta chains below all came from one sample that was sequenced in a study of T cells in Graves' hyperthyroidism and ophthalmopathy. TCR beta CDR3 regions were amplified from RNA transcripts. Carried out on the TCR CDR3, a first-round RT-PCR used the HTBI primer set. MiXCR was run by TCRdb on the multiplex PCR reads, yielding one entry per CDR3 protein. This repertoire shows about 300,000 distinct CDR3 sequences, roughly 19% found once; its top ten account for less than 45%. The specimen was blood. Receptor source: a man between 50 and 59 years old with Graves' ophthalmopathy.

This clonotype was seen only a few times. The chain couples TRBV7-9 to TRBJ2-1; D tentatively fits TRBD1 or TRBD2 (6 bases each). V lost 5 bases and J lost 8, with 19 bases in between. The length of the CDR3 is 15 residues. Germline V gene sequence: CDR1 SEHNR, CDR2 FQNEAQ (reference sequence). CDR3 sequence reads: CASSHDRSGDDEQFF. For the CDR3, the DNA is TGTGCCAGCAGCCACGACAGGTCGGGGGACGATGAGCAGTTCTTC.

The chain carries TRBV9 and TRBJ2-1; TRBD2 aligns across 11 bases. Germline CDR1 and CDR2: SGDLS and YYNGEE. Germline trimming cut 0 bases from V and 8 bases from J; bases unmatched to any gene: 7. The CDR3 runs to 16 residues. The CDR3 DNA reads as TGTGCCAGCAGCGTAGGGGATAGCGGGAGGGCCGATGAGCAGTTCTTC. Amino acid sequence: CASSVGDSGRADEQFF.

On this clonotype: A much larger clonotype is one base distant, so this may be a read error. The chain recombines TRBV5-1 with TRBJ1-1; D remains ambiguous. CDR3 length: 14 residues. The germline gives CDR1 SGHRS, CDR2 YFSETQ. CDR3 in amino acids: CTSSSVGRITEAFF. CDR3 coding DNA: TGCACCAGCAGCTCTGTTGGCAGGATCACTGAAGCTTTCTTT.

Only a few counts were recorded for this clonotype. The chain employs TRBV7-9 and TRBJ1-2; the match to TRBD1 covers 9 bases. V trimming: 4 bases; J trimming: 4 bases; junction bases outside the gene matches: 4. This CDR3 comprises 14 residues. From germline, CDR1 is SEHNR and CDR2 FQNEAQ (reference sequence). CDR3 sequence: CASSYGTGSYGYTF. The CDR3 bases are TGTGCCAGCAGCTACGGGACAGGGTCCTATGGCTACACCTTC.

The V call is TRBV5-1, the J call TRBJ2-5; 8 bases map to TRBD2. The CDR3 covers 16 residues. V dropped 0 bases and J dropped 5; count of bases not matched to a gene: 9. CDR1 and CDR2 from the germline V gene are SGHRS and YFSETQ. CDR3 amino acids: CASSLDFAGGMETQYF. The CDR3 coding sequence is TGCGCCAGCAGCTTGGATTTCGCGGGAGGTATGGAGACCCAGTACTTC.

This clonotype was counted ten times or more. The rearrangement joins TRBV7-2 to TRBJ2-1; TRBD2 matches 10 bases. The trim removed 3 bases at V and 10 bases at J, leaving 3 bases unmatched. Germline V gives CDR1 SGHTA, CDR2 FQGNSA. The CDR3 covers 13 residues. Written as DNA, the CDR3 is TGTGCCAGCAGCTTTGAAGCGGGAGGGGAGCAGTTCTTC. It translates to CASSFEAGGEQFF.

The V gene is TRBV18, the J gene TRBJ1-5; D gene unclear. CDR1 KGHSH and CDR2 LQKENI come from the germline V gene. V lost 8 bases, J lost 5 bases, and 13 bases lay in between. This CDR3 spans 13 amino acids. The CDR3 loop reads CASADQRDQPQHF. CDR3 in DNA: TGTGCCAGCGCAGACCAGCGGGATCAGCCCCAGCATTTT.

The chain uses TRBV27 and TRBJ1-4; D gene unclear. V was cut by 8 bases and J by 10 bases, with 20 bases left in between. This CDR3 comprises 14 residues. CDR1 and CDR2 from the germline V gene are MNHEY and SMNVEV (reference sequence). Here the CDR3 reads CASAPARASGKLFF. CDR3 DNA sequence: TGTGCCAGCGCACCGGCGCGGGCCAGTGGAAAACTGTTTTTT.

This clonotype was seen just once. CDR3 sequence (DNA): TGTGCCAGCAGCCCCATGGGACAGGGGAATCAAGAGACCCAGTACTTC. This translates into CASSPMGQGNQETQYF. The gene calls are TRBV7-2 and TRBJ2-5, with 10 bases that match TRBD1. The CDR3 length is 16 residues. V was pared by 5 bases and J by 2 bases, with 8 bases of the junction left unmatched. CDR1 and CDR2 (germline): SGHTA, FQGNSA.

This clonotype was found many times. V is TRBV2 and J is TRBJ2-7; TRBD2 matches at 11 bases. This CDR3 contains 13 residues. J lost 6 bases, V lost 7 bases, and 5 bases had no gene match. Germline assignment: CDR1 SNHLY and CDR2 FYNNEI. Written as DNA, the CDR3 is TGTGCCAGCAAAGGGCTAGCGGGAGGCGAGCAGTACTTC. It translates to CASKGLAGGEQYF.

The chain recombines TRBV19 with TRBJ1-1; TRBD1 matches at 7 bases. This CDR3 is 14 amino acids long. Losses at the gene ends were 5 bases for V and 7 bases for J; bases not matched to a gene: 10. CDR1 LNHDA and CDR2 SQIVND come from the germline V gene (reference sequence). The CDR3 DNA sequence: TGTGCCAGTAGTGCCGACAGGGAGTTCAGTGAAGCTTTCTTT. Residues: CASSADREFSEAFF.

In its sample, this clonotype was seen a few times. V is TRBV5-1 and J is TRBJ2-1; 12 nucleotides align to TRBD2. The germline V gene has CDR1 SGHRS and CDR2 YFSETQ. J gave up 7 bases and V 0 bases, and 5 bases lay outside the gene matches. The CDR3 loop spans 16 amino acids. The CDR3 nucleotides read TGCGCCAGCAGCTTGGGACTAGCGGGAGATCGTAATGAGCAGTTCTTC. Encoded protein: CASSLGLAGDRNEQFF.

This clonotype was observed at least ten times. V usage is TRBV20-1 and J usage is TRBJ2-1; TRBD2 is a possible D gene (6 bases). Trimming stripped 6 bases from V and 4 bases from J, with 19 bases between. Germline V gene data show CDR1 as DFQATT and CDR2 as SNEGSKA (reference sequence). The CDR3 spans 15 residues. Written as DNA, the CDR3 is TGCAGTGCCCAAAAGCCCGGGACTTTTTACAATGAGCAGTTCTTC. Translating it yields CSAQKPGTFYNEQFF.

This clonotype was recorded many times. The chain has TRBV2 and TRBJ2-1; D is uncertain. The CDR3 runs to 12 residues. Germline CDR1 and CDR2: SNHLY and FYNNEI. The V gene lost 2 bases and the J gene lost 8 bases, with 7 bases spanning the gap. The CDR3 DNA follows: TGTGCCAGCAGTGAAATGACGGATGAGCAGTTCTTC. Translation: CASSEMTDEQFF.

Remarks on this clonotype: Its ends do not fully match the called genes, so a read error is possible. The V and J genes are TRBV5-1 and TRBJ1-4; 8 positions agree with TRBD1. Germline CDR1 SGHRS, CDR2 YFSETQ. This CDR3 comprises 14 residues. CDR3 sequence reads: CTSSFTGGDEKLFF. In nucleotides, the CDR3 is TGCACCAGCAGCTTCACAGGGGGTGATGAAAAACTGTTTTTT.

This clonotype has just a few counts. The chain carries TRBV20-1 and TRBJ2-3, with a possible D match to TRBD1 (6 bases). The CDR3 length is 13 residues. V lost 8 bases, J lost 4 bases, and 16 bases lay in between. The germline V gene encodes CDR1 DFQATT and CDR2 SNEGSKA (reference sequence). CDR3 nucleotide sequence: TGCAGTACAAGCAGGGGAATTGCAGATACGCAGTATTTT. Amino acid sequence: CSTSRGIADTQYF.

The CDR3 spells CASSLETAGEAFF. The CDR3 DNA sequence: TGTGCCAGCAGCCTTGAGACGGCCGGTGAAGCTTTCTTT. V is TRBV13 and J is TRBJ1-1; D is undetermined. The V end was cut by 5 bases, the J end by 7 bases, with 14 bases between. This CDR3 has 13 residues. The germline V gene has CDR1 PRHDT and CDR2 FYEKMQ (reference sequence).

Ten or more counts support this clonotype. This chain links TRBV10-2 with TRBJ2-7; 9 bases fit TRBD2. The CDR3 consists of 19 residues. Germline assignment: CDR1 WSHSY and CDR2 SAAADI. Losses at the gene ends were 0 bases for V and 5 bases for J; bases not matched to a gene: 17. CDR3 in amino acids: CASSESTPAVAGGVHEQYF. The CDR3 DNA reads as TGCGCCAGCAGTGAGTCGACTCCAGCGGTTGCGGGAGGGGTCCACGAGCAGTACTTC.

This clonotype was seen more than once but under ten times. The DNA of the CDR3 is TGTGCCAGCAGCCGAGGGACAGGGGGCGCGTACGAGCAGTACTTC. Its translation: CASSRGTGGAYEQYF. The gene calls are TRBV6-4 and TRBJ2-7, with 12 bases matching TRBD1. The V and J ends lost 6 bases and 4 bases, in that order; junction bases with no gene match: 7. Germline CDR1 MRHNA, CDR2 SNTAGT. The CDR3 totals 15 residues.

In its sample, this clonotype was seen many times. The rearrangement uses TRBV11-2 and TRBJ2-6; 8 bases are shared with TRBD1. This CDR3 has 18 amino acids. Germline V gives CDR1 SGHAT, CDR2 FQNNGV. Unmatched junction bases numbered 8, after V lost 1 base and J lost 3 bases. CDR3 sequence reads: CASSLVQGRGLGANVLTF. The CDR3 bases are TGTGCCAGCAGCTTAGTTCAGGGCAGGGGGCTTGGGGCCAACGTCCTGACTTTC.

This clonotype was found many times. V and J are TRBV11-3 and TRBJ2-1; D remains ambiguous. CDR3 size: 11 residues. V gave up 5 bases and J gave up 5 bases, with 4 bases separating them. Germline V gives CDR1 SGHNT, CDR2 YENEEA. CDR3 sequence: CASSHNNEQFF. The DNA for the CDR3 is TGTGCCAGCAGCCATAACAATGAGCAGTTCTTC.

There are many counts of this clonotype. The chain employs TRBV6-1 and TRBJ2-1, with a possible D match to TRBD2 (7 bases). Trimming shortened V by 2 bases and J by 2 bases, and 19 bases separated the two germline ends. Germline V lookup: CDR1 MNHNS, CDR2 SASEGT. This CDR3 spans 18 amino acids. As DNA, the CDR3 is TGTGCCAGCAGTGAAATTCAGGGCGGGGGCTACACCTACAATGAGCAGTTCTTC. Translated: CASSEIQGGGYTYNEQFF.

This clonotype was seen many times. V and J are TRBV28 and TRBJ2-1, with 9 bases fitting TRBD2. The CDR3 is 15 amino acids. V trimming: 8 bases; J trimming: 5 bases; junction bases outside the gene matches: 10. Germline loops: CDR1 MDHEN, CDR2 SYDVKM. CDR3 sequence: CASGREREADNEQFF. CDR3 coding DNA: TGTGCCAGCGGCAGAGAGCGGGAGGCCGACAATGAGCAGTTCTTC.

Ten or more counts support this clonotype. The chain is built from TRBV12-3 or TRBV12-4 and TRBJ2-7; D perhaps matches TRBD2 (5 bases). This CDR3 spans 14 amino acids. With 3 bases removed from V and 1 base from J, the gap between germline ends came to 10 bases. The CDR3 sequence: CASSFKEGSYEQYF. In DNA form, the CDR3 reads TGTGCCAGCAGTTTTAAAGAGGGTTCCTACGAGCAGTACTTC.

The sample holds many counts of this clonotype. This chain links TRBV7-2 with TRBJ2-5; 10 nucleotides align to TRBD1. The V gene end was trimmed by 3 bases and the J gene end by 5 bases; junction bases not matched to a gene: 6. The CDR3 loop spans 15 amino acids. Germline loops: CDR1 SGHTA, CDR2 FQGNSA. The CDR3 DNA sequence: TGTGCCAGCAGCTTCGACAGGGGGCGTGGGGAGACCCAGTACTTC. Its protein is CASSFDRGRGETQYF. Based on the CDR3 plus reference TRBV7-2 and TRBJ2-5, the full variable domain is GAGVSQSPSNKVTEKGKDVELRCDPISGHTALYWYRQSLGQGLEFLIYFQGNSAPDKSGLPSDRFSAERTGGSVSTLTIQRTQQEDSAVYLCASSFDRGRGETQYFGPGTRLLVL.

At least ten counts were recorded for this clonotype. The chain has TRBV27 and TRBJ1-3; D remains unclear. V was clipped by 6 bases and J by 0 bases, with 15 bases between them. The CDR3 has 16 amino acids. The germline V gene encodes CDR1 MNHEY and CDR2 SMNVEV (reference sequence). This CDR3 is CASRPSGPLSGNTIYF. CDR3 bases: TGTGCCAGCAGACCCTCCGGGCCGCTCTCTGGAAACACCATATATTTT.

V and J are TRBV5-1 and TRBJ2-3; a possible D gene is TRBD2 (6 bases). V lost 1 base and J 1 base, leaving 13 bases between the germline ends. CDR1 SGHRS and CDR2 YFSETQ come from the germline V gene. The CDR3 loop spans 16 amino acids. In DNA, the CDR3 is TGCGCCAGCAGCTTGCCCAGGGACTCACGCACAGATACGCAGTATTTT. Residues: CASSLPRDSRTDTQYF.